This T cell receptor (beta chain) came from a study of tumor-infiltrating lymphocytes in primary liver carcinoma. Researchers generated TCR beta cDNA from around 0.55 ug of total RNA, relying on a constant-region primer. Slightly modified ARM-PCR, run as three nested multiplex PCR rounds, produced the TCR beta libraries. The first two PCR rounds, approximately 10 cycles each, used TRBV1-TRBV30 forward primers and a C-beta reverse primer. TCRdb ran MiXCR on the multiplex PCR reads and lists one entry per CDR3 protein. Altogether 320,000 or so distinct CDR3 sequences are present, less than 75% being singletons, with the ten largest covering roughly 8.9%. Ten or more counts support this clonotype. Germline DNA was extracted too, while blood RNA derived from unsorted whole blood. J gave up 7 bases and V 5 bases, and 5 bases lay outside the gene matches. The CDR3 has 13 amino acids. Per the germline V gene, CDR1 is MNHEY and CDR2 is SVGAGI.

The specimen was peripheral blood. This receptor was identified in a man aged 40-49 years with primary liver carcinoma and hepatitis B virus infection. The V call is TRBV6-5, the J call TRBJ2-1, with TRBD2 matching over 7 bases. The CDR3: CASSGGGRNEQFF. Written as DNA, the CDR3 is TGTGCCAGCAGTGGGGGGGGGAGGAATGAGCAGTTCTTC.